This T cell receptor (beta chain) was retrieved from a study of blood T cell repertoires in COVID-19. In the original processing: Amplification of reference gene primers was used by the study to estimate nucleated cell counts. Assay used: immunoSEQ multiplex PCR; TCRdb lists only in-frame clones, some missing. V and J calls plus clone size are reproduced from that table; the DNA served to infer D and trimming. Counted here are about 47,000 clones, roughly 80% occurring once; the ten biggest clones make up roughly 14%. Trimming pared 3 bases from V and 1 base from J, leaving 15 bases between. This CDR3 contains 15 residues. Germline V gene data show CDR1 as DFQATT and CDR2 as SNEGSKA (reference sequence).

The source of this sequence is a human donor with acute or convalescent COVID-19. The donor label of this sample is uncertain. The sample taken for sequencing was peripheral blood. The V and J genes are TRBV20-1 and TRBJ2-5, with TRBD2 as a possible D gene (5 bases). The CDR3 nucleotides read TGCAGTGCTAGTAGTCGGGGTAGTCTCCAAGAGACCCAGTACTTC. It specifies CSASSRGSLQETQYF.